Shown below are 32 T cell receptor beta chains from a single sample sequenced in a study of shared clonotypes between healthy human individuals. Here immunoSEQ multiplex PCR was the method, and the copy in TCRdb shows in-frame clones only, minus some. The repertoire holds hundreds of thousands of clones, 72% seen once, with about 1.7% in the top ten. The specimen was memory CD4+ T cells sorted from blood. As to subset: CD45RA-negative fraction. These TCRs come from a woman in her twenties or thirties in good health.

This chain uses TRBV6-1 with TRBJ1-5; 8 nucleotides match TRBD1. The CDR3 loop spans 15 amino acids. Germline CDR1 and CDR2: MNHNS and SASEGT. J lost 6 bases, V lost 3 bases, and 7 bases had no gene match. As DNA, the CDR3 is TGTGCCAGCAGTGATCAGGGGGCGCATTTTCAGCCCCAGCATTTT. Protein sequence: CASSDQGAHFQPQHF.

V gene TRBV19 combines with J gene TRBJ1-1; 11 positions agree with TRBD1. CDR1 and CDR2 (germline): LNHDA, SQIVND (reference sequence). V was pared by 4 bases and J by 10 bases, with 8 bases of the junction left unmatched. The CDR3 spans 14 residues. The CDR3 sequence: CASSRGQGGLGAFF. CDR3 in DNA: TGTGCCAGTAGTAGGGGACAGGGGGGCTTGGGAGCTTTCTTT.

This chain connects TRBV7-2 to TRBJ1-2, with a tentative D call TRBD1 (5 bases). The CDR3 contains 13 residues. Trimming removed 5 bases at V and 7 bases at J, with 14 bases between. Germline-derived CDR1 and CDR2 are SGHTA and FQGNSA. Here the CDR3 DNA reads TGTGCCAGCAGCGTTGGGGGACTCCTTGGCTACACCTTC. Its translation: CASSVGGLLGYTF.

This clone was observed at least ten times. V and J are TRBV28 and TRBJ1-3; tentatively, D is TRBD1 (5 bases). With 6 bases removed from V and 3 bases from J, the gap between germline ends came to 12 bases. The length of the CDR3 is 14 residues. The germline CDR1 and CDR2 sequences are MDHEN and SYDVKM. DNA of the CDR3: TGTGCCAGCAGACGAGGGGAGAGTGGAAACACCATATATTTT. Protein product: CASRRGESGNTIYF.

CDR3 in amino acids: CASSDLAGVTAYEQFF. The CDR3, as DNA: TGCGCCAGCAGTGATCTAGCGGGGGTCACAGCATATGAGCAGTTCTTC. V is TRBV10-2 and J is TRBJ2-1; 10 nucleotides match TRBD2. The V segment lost 3 bases and the J segment 8 bases; nucleotides outside the gene matches: 10. Germline V gene lookup returns CDR1 WSHSY and CDR2 SAAADI. CDR3 size: 16 residues.

The V call is TRBV7-6, the J call TRBJ2-1, with TRBD2 identical over 10 bases. The length of the CDR3 is 22 residues. J was trimmed by 8 bases and V by 2 bases; bases with no gene match: 27. Germline V gene data show CDR1 as SGHVS and CDR2 as FNYEAQ. DNA of the CDR3: TGTGCCAGCAGCTTAAAGGGCTCCGGGGCGGCTAGCGGGAGTTTTGTGTTGGATGAGCAGTTCTTC. Translation: CASSLKGSGAASGSFVLDEQFF.

The genes are TRBV28 and TRBJ2-7; 9 bases are shared with TRBD1. The ends lost 2 bases at V and 0 bases at J; junction bases unmatched: 11. Per the germline V gene, CDR1 is MDHEN and CDR2 is SYDVKM. The CDR3 covers 18 residues. The CDR3 nucleotides read TGTGCCAGCAGTTTAGGGACAGGGTTAGCCCTAAGCTCCTACGAGCAGTACTTC. This codes for CASSLGTGLALSSYEQYF.

The J gene is TRBJ2-2, the V gene TRBV19; 8 nucleotides agree with TRBD2. Germline assignment: CDR1 LNHDA and CDR2 SQIVND (reference sequence). V dropped 3 bases and J dropped 5; count of bases not matched to a gene: 8. The CDR3 is 16 residues long. CDR3 DNA: TGTGCCAGTAGTATGGGGACTAGAAGAGGGACCGGGGAGCTGTTTTTT. This translates into CASSMGTRRGTGELFF.

This sequence joins TRBV11-2 and TRBJ1-5, with D perhaps TRBD1 (5 bases). Looked up from germline, CDR1 is SGHAT and CDR2 is FQNNGV. Deletions cut 5 bases from V and 5 bases from J, with 16 bases between. There are 15 residues in the CDR3. The CDR3 sequence: CASSQNGGLDQPQHF. As DNA, the CDR3 is TGTGCCAGCAGCCAAAACGGGGGGTTAGATCAGCCCCAGCATTTT.

This clone was counted many times. The chain has TRBV6-6 and TRBJ2-6; D unclear. Germline CDR1 is MNHNY and CDR2 is SVGAGI (reference sequence). The length of the CDR3 is 14 residues. The V end lost 7 bases, the J end lost 0 bases, and 7 bases lay between the germline ends. The CDR3 sequence: CASNKGSGANVLTF. In nucleotides, the CDR3 is TGTGCCAGCAATAAAGGCTCTGGGGCCAACGTCCTGACTTTC.

The chain uses TRBV11-2 and TRBJ1-4, with a weak D call TRBD1 (5 bases). Trimming cost V 8 bases and J 0 bases, with 7 bases left between them. Germline CDR1 SGHAT, CDR2 FQNNGV. The CDR3 is 13 amino acids. CDR3: CASSRATNEKLFF. CDR3 DNA sequence: TGTGCCAGCTCCAGGGCAACTAATGAAAAACTGTTTTTT.

The V gene is TRBV7-6, the J gene TRBJ2-1; 9 bases line up with TRBD2. The V segment lost 4 bases and the J segment 0 bases; nucleotides outside the gene matches: 4. This CDR3 region has 16 residues. Looked up from germline, CDR1 is SGHVS and CDR2 is FNYEAQ. CDR3 DNA sequence: TGTGCCAGCAGCTCTATAGCGGGAGACTCCTACAATGAGCAGTTCTTC. Translation gives CASSSIAGDSYNEQFF.

The chain carries TRBV27 and TRBJ2-6; D unresolved. This CDR3 has 16 residues. The germline V gene has CDR1 MNHEY and CDR2 SMNVEV (reference sequence). Trimming cost V 6 bases and J 3 bases, with 15 bases left between them. In nucleotides, the CDR3 is TGTGCCAGCAGCCCTTTGGAGTCAAGTGGGGCCAACGTCCTGACTTTC. Its translation is CASSPLESSGANVLTF.

The chain is built from TRBV7-9 and TRBJ2-3; TRBD2 aligns across 9 bases. The V gene's germline CDR1 is SEHNR and CDR2 FQNEAQ (reference sequence). The CDR3 is 15 amino acids. Trimming took 4 bases from V and 0 from J; bases not matched to a gene: 2. Here the CDR3 reads CASSSSGISTDTQYF. In DNA, the CDR3 is TGTGCCAGCAGCTCTAGCGGGATTAGCACAGATACGCAGTATTTT.

This clone has just a few counts. The CDR3 DNA is TGTGCCAGCAGCTCCTACTCCAGGGACGAGCAGTACTTC. It is translated as CASSSYSRDEQYF. This chain uses TRBV7-9 with TRBJ2-7, with D maybe TRBD1 (5 bases). This CDR3 has 13 amino acids. Germline V lookup: CDR1 SEHNR, CDR2 FQNEAQ (reference sequence). V lost 4 bases to trimming and J lost 5 bases, with 12 bases between them. Complete variable domain (other parts from reference TRBV7-9 and TRBJ2-7): DTGVSQNPRHKITKRGQNVTFRCDPISEHNRLYWYRQTLGQGPEFLTYFQNEAQLEKSRLLSDRFSAERPKGSFSTLEIQRTEQGDSAMYLCASSSYSRDEQYFGPGTRLTVT.

The rearrangement joins TRBV7-9 to TRBJ2-2; 12 bases align to TRBD2. CDR3 length: 16 amino acids. V trimming: 5 bases; J trimming: 4 bases; junction bases outside the gene matches: 5. The germline CDR1 and CDR2 sequences are SEHNR and FQNEAQ (reference sequence). CDR3 coding DNA: TGTGCCAGCAGCACACAGGGACTAGCGGGCACCGGGGAGCTGTTTTTT. This gives the protein CASSTQGLAGTGELFF.

This clone was counted once. CDR3 in DNA: TGTGCCAGCAGCCGGGGTCGTACCGGGGAGCTGTTTTTT. It translates to CASSRGRTGELFF. The genes are TRBV14 and TRBJ2-2; no firm D call. The germline gives CDR1 SGHDN, CDR2 FVKESK. The CDR3 totals 13 residues. Trimming removed 4 bases from V and 5 bases from J, with 8 bases in between.

This rearrangement joins TRBV19 to TRBJ1-5, with 8 bases lining up with TRBD1. The ends lost 5 bases at V and 7 bases at J; junction bases unmatched: 7. The germline V gene encodes CDR1 LNHDA and CDR2 SQIVND (reference sequence). This CDR3 has 14 residues. The CDR3 DNA follows: TGTGCCAGTAGTTTGGACAGGGCAGGACAGCCCCAGCATTTT. The encoded protein is CASSLDRAGQPQHF.

The chain combines TRBV28 with TRBJ1-1, with TRBD1 matching 8 bases. V trimming: 1 base; J trimming: 4 bases; junction bases outside the gene matches: 11. The CDR3 runs to 17 residues. Germline lookup yields CDR1 MDHEN and CDR2 SYDVKM. This CDR3 reads CASSLSGAGGSSTEAFF. In DNA form, the CDR3 reads TGTGCCAGCAGTTTATCTGGGGCAGGGGGCTCGAGCACTGAAGCTTTCTTT.

The chain has TRBV5-1 and TRBJ2-2; the match to TRBD1 covers 7 bases. The trim removed 3 bases at V and 4 bases at J, leaving 12 bases unmatched. Germline loops: CDR1 SGHRS, CDR2 YFSETQ. The CDR3 is made up of 17 amino acids. The CDR3 DNA is TGCGCCAGCAGCTCTACCAGACAGGGCTCTGGCACCGGGGAGCTGTTTTTT. Translation: CASSSTRQGSGTGELFF.

This chain connects TRBV6-5 to TRBJ1-1; 9 bases map to TRBD1. CDR1 is MNHEY and CDR2 is SVGAGI in the germline V gene. The CDR3 sequence is 15 residues long. Trimming at V came to 4 bases and at J to 2 bases, leaving 5 bases not matched to a gene. DNA for the CDR3: TGTGCCAGCAGTTCCCCGGGACAGGGAAACACTGAAGCTTTCTTT. Its translation is CASSSPGQGNTEAFF.

This clone was recorded only once. The CDR3 DNA follows: TGTGCCAGCAGGGTACAGGGGGCAGGGACTGAAGCTTTCTTT. It encodes CASRVQGAGTEAFF. This chain links TRBV27 with TRBJ1-1, with TRBD1 matching over 9 bases. The junction had 7 bases not matched to a gene; V was cut back by 6 bases and J by 5 bases. The CDR3 runs to 14 residues. The V gene's germline CDR1 is MNHEY and CDR2 SMNVEV (reference sequence).

V is TRBV7-3 and J is TRBJ2-1; D remains ambiguous. The germline CDR1 and CDR2 sequences are SGHTA and FQGTGA. The ends were cut back, 5 bases at V and 10 bases at J, with 9 bases in the middle. The CDR3 totals 11 residues. The CDR3 spells CASSSYIEQFF. DNA for the CDR3: TGTGCCAGCAGCAGTTACATCGAGCAGTTCTTC.

The chain has TRBV5-1 and TRBJ2-1; D possibly corresponds to TRBD1 (5 bases). CDR3 length equals 14 residues. The germline V and J ends were trimmed by 4 bases and 13 bases, with 21 bases remaining between them. CDR1 and CDR2 (germline): SGHRS, YFSETQ. The CDR3 region has the DNA TGCGCCAGCAGCCCCGCTAGAACACAGGAGATACAGTTCTTC. It codes for CASSPARTQEIQFF.

The chain joins TRBV4-1 to TRBJ2-7; 8 nucleotides align to TRBD1. The V gene end was trimmed by 4 bases and the J gene end by 7 bases; junction bases not matched to a gene: 12. The CDR3 is 15 amino acids. Germline V gene data show CDR1 as MGHRA and CDR2 as YSYEKL. The CDR3 DNA is TGCGCCAGCAGCCCCACCGAGACAGGGGCGAGGGAGCAGTACTTC. Its protein is CASSPTETGAREQYF.

DNA of the CDR3: TGTGCCAGCAGCTTCCGGGACCCAAACCTCAATGAGCAGTTCTTC. It translates to CASSFRDPNLNEQFF. This rearrangement joins TRBV7-8 to TRBJ2-1; D possibly matches TRBD1 or TRBD2 (5 bases each). This CDR3 contains 15 residues. CDR1 and CDR2 from the germline V gene are SGHVS and FQNEAQ. The V gene lost 3 bases and the J gene lost 6 bases, with 15 bases spanning the gap.

The rearrangement links TRBV7-2 to TRBJ2-5, with TRBD2 matching over 7 bases. Germline V CDR1 and CDR2: SGHTA, FQGNSA. V shed 5 bases, J shed 5 bases, and the junction held 8 bases outside the gene matches. The CDR3 has 14 residues. CDR3 coding DNA: TGTGCCAGCAGCCCCGGGCTAGCGGTGGAGACCCAGTACTTC. This sequence encodes CASSPGLAVETQYF.

The chain recombines TRBV20-1 with TRBJ1-2; no reliable D call. CDR1 and CDR2 from the germline V gene are DFQATT and SNEGSKA (reference sequence). CDR3 length: 10 amino acids. With 6 bases removed from V and 8 bases from J, the gap between germline ends came to 10 bases. In DNA form, the CDR3 reads TGCAGTGCACGAGTTCGAGGCTACACCTTC. Its translation: CSARVRGYTF.

This clone showed up just once. The rearrangement uses TRBV5-1 and TRBJ2-1, with D tentatively TRBD2 (6 bases). Trimming stripped 4 bases from V and 0 bases from J, with 11 bases between. The CDR3 covers 15 residues. The germline gives CDR1 SGHRS, CDR2 YFSETQ. The DNA for the CDR3 is TGCGCCAGCAGCGGCGGGATTAGCTCCTACAATGAGCAGTTCTTC. Encoded protein: CASSGGISSYNEQFF.

This chain uses TRBV14 with TRBJ2-1, with TRBD2 matching over 13 bases. The V gene's germline CDR1 is SGHDN and CDR2 FVKESK. V trimming: 4 bases; J trimming: 15 bases; junction bases outside the gene matches: 9. This CDR3 has 14 residues. The DNA for the CDR3 is TGTGCCAGCAGCCCTTCGGGACTAGCGGGGTCAGGGTTCTTC. Encoded protein: CASSPSGLAGSGFF.

This rearrangement joins TRBV30 to TRBJ2-1, with TRBD2 matching 11 bases. CDR3 size: 14 residues. The V segment lost 6 bases and the J segment 2 bases; nucleotides outside the gene matches: 3. Per the germline V gene, CDR1 is GTSNPN and CDR2 is SVGIG (reference sequence). CDR3 loop: CACTSGSPYNEQFF. In DNA, the CDR3 is TGTGCCTGCACTAGCGGGAGTCCCTACAATGAGCAGTTCTTC.

This rearrangement joins TRBV5-1 to TRBJ2-7; 8 positions agree with TRBD1. Trimming removed 1 base from V and 5 bases from J; junction bases left unmatched: 5. The CDR3 is 14 amino acids. Germline V gives CDR1 SGHRS, CDR2 YFSETQ. The CDR3 DNA is TGCGCCAGCAGCTTGTGGACAGGGTATGACGAGCAGTACTTC. This gives the protein CASSLWTGYDEQYF.